The sequence of this TCR beta chain was determined in a study of blood T cells in healthy people across ages. Combining a sample-barcoded 5' primer with a J-beta primer mix, a second PCR ran for about 7 to 12 cycles. TCRdb ran MiXCR on the 5' RACE reads and lists one entry per CDR3 protein. Counted here are under 1,100,000 distinct CDR3 sequences, approximately 26% occurring once; the ten biggest clones make up around 0.75%. Healthy individuals of Caucasian origin from Russia, aged about 6 to 100, served as donors. The extraction recovered at least 6 micrograms of total RNA per sample. This sample also belongs to another study, concerning T cells of mothers and their children. That publication notes: Sequencing got over 9.5 million TCR beta CDR3 reads from each mother and a few million from each child.

Source material: blood. The sequence derives from a girl aged 2-15 years in good health.

DNA of the CDR3: TGTGCCAGCCGCGACATCACCGCGGTTTACAATGAGCAGTTCTTC. It encodes CASRDITAVYNEQFF. The genes are TRBV27 and TRBJ2-7; D remains ambiguous. The closer fit of TRBJ2-1 to the DNA end suggests the J call may be wrong. Looked up from germline, CDR1 is MNHEY and CDR2 is SMNVEV (reference sequence). The CDR3 is made up of 15 amino acids.